Only one count was recorded for the clone carrying this TCR beta chain. Investigators took about 9.2 milliliters of peripheral blood from every donor. This record belongs to a study of blood T cells in healthy people across ages. Next came a second PCR, run for about 6 to 12 cycles, which used a sample-barcoded 5' primer along with a J-beta primer mix. MiXCR was run by TCRdb on the 5' RACE reads, yielding one entry per CDR3 protein. The sample shows hundreds of thousands of distinct CDR3 sequences, about 50% of them seen only once. Germline assignment: CDR1 SGHRS and CDR2 YFSETQ. J gave up 1 base and V 4 bases, and 2 bases lay outside the gene matches. The CDR3 length is 15 residues.

The TCR comes from a woman older than 75 in good health. What was sequenced was blood. The V and J genes are TRBV5-1 and TRBJ2-2; 9 bases fit TRBD2. CDR3 loop: CASSMTSGNTGELFF. The CDR3 nucleotides read TGCGCCAGCAGCATGACTAGCGGGAACACCGGGGAGCTGTTTTTT.